The clone carrying this T cell receptor (beta chain) was detected many times. Its antigen is still unknown. This entry comes from a study of T cells after yellow fever vaccination. Across the study: The authors prepared low-cell-number fractions using SMART-Seq v4 Ultra Low Input.

Study-wide findings and caveats: Reappearance after the booster was seen for most primary-vaccination clones, at 95% to 98% CD4 and 75% to 90% CD8. Contaminating bulk clonotypes could be abundant in FACS-sorted repertoires.

Each CDR3 protein is one row after TCRdb ran MiXCR on the 5' RACE reads. The table records about 69,000 distinct CDR3 sequences, approximately 5.9% of them present only once. The CDR3 is 13 residues long. Per germline, CDR1 SEHNR and CDR2 FQNEAQ (reference sequence). The V end lost 4 bases, the J end lost 7 bases, and 14 bases lay between the germline ends. Sequences were derived from CD4+ T cells sorted from PBMCs, sampled roughly 15 days after the first yellow fever vaccination. J is TRBJ2-7 and V is TRBV7-9, with D possibly called TRBD1 or TRBD2 (5 bases each). This receptor was identified in a man younger than 30 who received the YFV17D yellow fever vaccine. The DNA of the CDR3 is TGTGCCAGCAGCTCGGGACGGAGCCTTGAGCAGTACTTC. As protein: CASSSGRSLEQYF.